These T cell receptor beta chains were read from a single sample in a study of OX40 agonist ivuxolimab in advanced cancers. Repertoires were generated with immunoSEQ multiplex PCR, while TCRdb's copy carries only in-frame clones and drops some. The sample lists about 80,000 clones; 80% to 95% were seen once. The sequencing here drew on CD4+ or CD8+ T cells sorted from blood, taken in a trial of the OX40 agonist ivuxolimab. Receptors were obtained from an adult with an advanced solid tumor such as melanoma, head and neck, liver or kidney cancer. CDR3s include the opening cysteine and the closing phenylalanine or tryptophan. Each record gives: CDR3 protein, CDR3 DNA, D gene, V gene, J gene, clone size. D genes are given only for firm matches. A row's size may be missing; if present it is once, few, many or a size class.

CDR3 protein: CASSSNAGHTGETQYF; CDR3 DNA: TGTGCCAGCAGCTCGAATGCCGGACACACTGGAGAGACCCAGTACTTC; D gene: .; V gene: TRBV7-9; J gene: TRBJ2-5; clone size: .
CDR3 protein: CASSSTGTRQETQYF; CDR3 DNA: TGTGCCAGCAGCTCCACGGGGACAAGGCAAGAGACCCAGTACTTC; D gene: .; V gene: TRBV7-6; J gene: TRBJ2-5; clone size: .
CDR3 protein: CACLSDRGFWNEQFF; CDR3 DNA: TGTGCCTGCTTATCGGACAGGGGTTTTTGGAATGAGCAGTTCTTC; D gene: TRBD1; V gene: TRBV30; J gene: TRBJ2-1; clone size: .
CDR3 protein: CASGRGTPSYEQYF; CDR3 DNA: TGTGCCAGCGGGCGGGGGACGCCTTCCTACGAGCAGTACTTC; D gene: TRBD2; V gene: TRBV27; J gene: TRBJ2-7; clone size: .
CDR3 protein: CASSLGVGLADTGELFF; CDR3 DNA: TGTGCCAGCAGTTTAGGGGTAGGACTAGCAGACACCGGGGAGCTGTTTTTT; D gene: TRBD2; V gene: TRBV27; J gene: TRBJ2-2; clone size: .
CDR3 protein: CASSLGTGYGYTF; CDR3 DNA: TGTGCCAGCAGCTTGGGGACAGGCTATGGCTACACCTTC; D gene: TRBD1; V gene: TRBV5-5; J gene: TRBJ1-2; clone size: .
CDR3 protein: CASSLGIQGISNEKLFF; CDR3 DNA: TGTGCCAGCAGCTTAGGGATACAGGGGATCTCTAATGAAAAACTGTTTTTT; D gene: TRBD1; V gene: TRBV7-6; J gene: TRBJ1-4; clone size: .
CDR3 protein: CASSDLGGTGYGYTF; CDR3 DNA: TGTGCCAGCTCCGACCTCGGGGGAACAGGCTATGGCTACACCTTC; D gene: .; V gene: TRBV18; J gene: TRBJ1-2; clone size: once
CDR3 protein: CASSRNRGVSYEQYF; CDR3 DNA: TGTGCCAGTAGTAGGAACAGGGGGGTCTCCTACGAGCAGTACTTC; D gene: TRBD1; V gene: TRBV19; J gene: TRBJ2-7; clone size: .
CDR3 protein: CASSLTSGELSYEQYF; CDR3 DNA: TGTGCCAGCAGTCTAACTAGCGGGGAACTTTCCTACGAGCAGTACTTC; D gene: TRBD2; V gene: TRBV27; J gene: TRBJ2-7; clone size: .
CDR3 protein: CASSLHGENHQPQHF; CDR3 DNA: TGTGCCAGCAGCCTCCACGGGGAGAACCATCAGCCCCAGCATTTT; D gene: .; V gene: TRBV9; J gene: TRBJ1-5; clone size: .
CDR3 protein: CASSLGGTEFLRNNEQFF; CDR3 DNA: TGTGCCAGCAGCTTAGGGGGGACGGAGTTCCTTAGGAACAATGAGCAGTTCTTC; D gene: .; V gene: TRBV7-9; J gene: TRBJ2-1; clone size: .
CDR3 protein: CASSLSLRGTDEQFF; CDR3 DNA: TGTGCCAGCAGTTTATCGCTCAGGGGAACGGATGAGCAGTTCTTC; D gene: .; V gene: TRBV27; J gene: TRBJ2-1; clone size: .